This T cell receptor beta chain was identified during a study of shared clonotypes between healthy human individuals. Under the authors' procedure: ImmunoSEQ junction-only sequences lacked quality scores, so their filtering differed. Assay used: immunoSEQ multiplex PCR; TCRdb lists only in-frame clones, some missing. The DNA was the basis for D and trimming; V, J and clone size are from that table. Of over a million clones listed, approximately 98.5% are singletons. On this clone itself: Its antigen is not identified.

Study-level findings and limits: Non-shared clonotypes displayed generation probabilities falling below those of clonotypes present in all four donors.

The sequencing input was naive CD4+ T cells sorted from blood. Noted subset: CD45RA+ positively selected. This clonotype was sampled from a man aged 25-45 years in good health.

CDR3: CAWNYLGHFTEAFF. In DNA, the CDR3 is TGTGCCTGGAACTATTTGGGGCATTTCACTGAAGCTTTCTTT. The V gene is TRBV30, the J gene TRBJ1-1; possibly TRBD1 for D (5 bases). Germline loops: CDR1 GTSNPN, CDR2 SVGIG (reference sequence). CDR3 size: 14 residues. The V end lost 4 bases, the J end lost 4 bases, and 16 bases lay between the germline ends.